A single TCR beta chain is shown here with its context. Its antigen remains unidentified. No per-base quality is available; no much larger clone lies one base away. These data belong to a study of cytomegalovirus exposure and HLA in healthy donors (dated by TCRdb to about 2017). General notes on the study: An earlier analysis of some 620 of the donors reported approximately 300 Gb of sequence data and about 120 million unique TCR beta sequences obtained from some 170 million T cells. An early release covering roughly 640 HLA-typed donors comprised 250 to 350 gigabases of sequencing data and 85 million or so unique TCR sequences. Among the 398 genotyped donors, about 83% belonged to the genetic ancestry cluster associated with self-reported Caucasian donors. The aim of the study was to test whether cataloging public T cell receptors could identify signatures of past pathogen exposure. The T cell repertoires of several hundred subjects were profiled by immunosequencing and related to cytomegalovirus serostatus. In addition to the first cohort of several hundred subjects, a separate validation cohort of some 120 different subjects was used. High-throughput TCR immunosequencing, statistical association of individual TCRs with disease status, and machine learning were combined to predict cytomegalovirus infection status. In a later analysis, previously published TCR beta repertoires from more than 500 donors were re-analyzed and high-resolution HLA genotyping was added so that TCR occurrence patterns could be studied. Rather than drawing on any new phenotypic data, the later analysis identified candidate immune exposures from TCR beta sequences and the way those sequences occurred across donors. An earlier analysis of several hundred of the donors applied high-throughput TCR beta sequencing to assess whether each TCR beta V gene segment acted as functional or pseudogenic. Donor age, sex, ethnicity and CMV serostatus were collected together with the repertoire data. In a later genetic analysis, genome-wide SNP genotypes for about 55% of the roughly 700 donors were used, and that subset was treated as a discovery cohort. All discovery cohort repertoires had been generated using a single sequencing platform. HLA typing covered class I and class II loci at four-digit resolution. The number of typed donors differed by locus: about 620-630 for A, B, C, DRB1 and DQB1; 500 to 550 for DQA1; over 600 for DPA1; and roughly 450 for DPB1. Roughly 5 DR-DQ haplotypes were handled as single units for association and clustering, since linkage in the cohort was strong. Among under 450 genotyped donors of the cohort, an average of about 240,000 unique TCR beta nucleotide sequences were sequenced per donor, around 18% of them non-productive.

In total, fewer than 750 healthy bone marrow donors made up the cohort. Cohort members were all nominally healthy when sampled, although unrecorded immune exposures were likely present. The donor tested CMV seronegative, placing the donor among the 350 or so seronegative members of the cohort. A peripheral blood sample was collected from each donor, and TCR beta sequencing was performed on peripheral blood mononuclear cells. Genomic DNA was extracted from the blood cell samples with the Qiagen DNeasy Blood Extraction Kit. Libraries came from the immunoSEQ multiplex PCR assay. The multiplex PCR relied on a mix of 60 forward primers for TCR Vbeta segments and 13 reverse primers for TCR Jbeta segments. The CDR3 region of rearranged TCR beta genes was amplified from genomic DNA by a multiplex PCR assay. On the Illumina HiSeq System, the amplified TCR beta libraries were sequenced as 87-base-pair reads. The paper's data handling went like this. Across the 700 or so repertoires, a later analysis counted 80 million or so unique TCR beta chains, approximately 12 million of which were shared by at least two donors. Raw reads were error-corrected and collapsed into unique sequences by a nearest-neighbor algorithm in which closely related sequences were merged to remove PCR and sequencing errors. V, D and J gene segments were assigned by aligning CDR3 sequences to IMGT reference sequences. For a sequence to be retained, a match of at least six nucleotides to both a V gene segment and a J gene segment was required. A rearrangement counted as productive if the CDR3 had no stop codons and remained in frame with V and J, and every other rearrangement counted as non-productive. Following IMGT convention, CDR3 was defined as the stretch from the second conserved V-encoded cysteine to the conserved J-encoded phenylalanine. In an earlier analysis of some 550 of the donors, sequences lacking an unambiguous match to a single V gene segment were excluded. In an earlier analysis of 450 to 750 of the donors, a V segment was called functional when productive rearrangements were above 56.7%, and segregating when the standard deviation between donors exceeded 5%. A statistical classification framework was built for diagnosing cytomegalovirus status from the catalog of TCR beta chain sequences. In a later analysis, V and J genes were assigned by comparing TCR nucleotide sequences against IMGT/GENE-DB human TR gene sequences. A later analysis assigned CDR3 sequences and most-parsimonious VDJ recombination scenarios with the TCRdist pipeline. In a later analysis, each TCR beta chain was defined by its CDR3 amino acid sequence together with its V-gene family, and reads without a unique V-gene family were excluded. As a way to deal with suspected cross-contamination and a sequencing artifact, a later analysis dropped 592 nucleotide sequences that were highly shared and had low generation probability. In a later analysis, a clonal expansion index was calculated for each public chain from normalized within-repertoire ranks of inferred template counts. In a later analysis, generation probabilities were computed with a VDJ recombination model fitted to out-of-frame rearrangements, and the resulting probabilities were checked against IGoR. In a later analysis, hypergeometric tests were used to score TCR-TCR, TCR-HLA and TCR-CMV co-occurrence, with a repertoire-size bias correction applied to TCR pairs. A later analysis estimated false discovery rates by permuting HLA or CMV assignments 20 times. In a later analysis, co-occurring TCRs were grouped using DBSCAN, and TCRdist sequence similarity was added for clustering within HLA-allele-positive subsets. Co-occurrence clustering excluded repertoires with fewer than 30,000 or more than 120,000 public chains, plus five with anomalous nucleotide sharing. TCRdb obtained this table from immuneACCESS and retained in-frame rearrangements with V and J assigned. These tables miss some clones; where compared with another copy, unresolved V genes account for less than half of the shortfall, and the remainder is unexplained. The V and J calls and clone size were taken over from that table, and D and trimming were inferred from the DNA. Present in this sample are about 160,000 clones, approximately 81% of which were seen just once. The ten largest account for more than 0.85% of the sample.

From a lookup of the germline V gene, CDR1 and CDR2 are SNHLY and FYNNEI. The germline V and J ends show losses of 8 bases and 8 bases respectively, and no gene match explains 14 bases of the junction. The CDR3 measures 15 amino acids from cysteine to phenylalanine. The read is trimmed to its CDR3 DNA, 45 bases read in frame from base 1. The full study reports these points: Because counts were too low, more than 15 rarely observed V segments, including chromosome 9 orphons, were left out of the earlier analysis of a few hundred of the donors. Three of the identified cytomegalovirus-associated TCR beta chains were confirmed in vitro to be specific for cytomegalovirus antigens. In a later analysis, 16,951 TCR beta sequences were associated with specific HLA alleles at a false discovery rate of 0.05. Correlated functional status among segregating V segments might reflect linkage disequilibrium, but an unknown experimental factor could not be ruled out. Most CMV-associated TCR beta chains appeared to be HLA-restricted in a later analysis, and the HLA associations seemed to be driven largely by CMV exposure. A later analysis found that TCR association rates varied across HLA loci, with DRB1 alleles showing the most associated TCRs and HLA-C alleles the fewest. In both the original and validation cohorts, the classifier was reported to diagnose cytomegalovirus status with high specificity and sensitivity. A further reported finding was that TCR beta sequences accurately predicted the HLA-A and HLA-B alleles for most subjects in the first cohort. The presence/absence analyses assumed that sequencing depth was roughly uniform across donors, and that assumption may not be true. The study gave a list of some 150 TCR beta chains associated with cytomegalovirus. Because HLA typing was unavailable for some donors at each locus, only the typed subset was used in association tests. The 87-base-pair reads could not distinguish some IMGT-functional V segments, including TRBV6-2 and TRBV6-3, so those segments were excluded. This cohort had only TCR beta chains sequenced, and the lack of alpha or paired-chain data limited which features could be detected. Across donors, most TCR sequences were observed very rarely, whereas some public TCRs were present in many individuals. In a later genetic analysis, a missense DCLRE1C variant was associated with V-gene and J-gene trimming of TCR beta chains, and the association was replicated in an independent cohort. The sequencing pipeline was judged likely to have produced a cluster of highly shared sequence variants as a technical artifact. A later analysis found that HLA-associated TCR beta chains were more clonally expanded and had lower generation probabilities than equally common non-associated chains. Immune exposure information for the cohort was limited to CMV serostatus. According to a later analysis, parvovirus B19, influenza, CMV and Epstein-Barr virus appeared linked to several top co-occurrence clusters. When HLA alleles, especially DR and DQ, strongly co-occurred, attributing TCR associations to individual alleles was difficult. A later genetic analysis reported fewer N-insertions in productive TCRs among donors in an Asian-associated ancestry cluster than the 666-donor mean. Broadly in line with IMGT annotations, most TCR beta V segments showed up in productive rearrangements about 87% or about 30% of the time in an earlier analysis of some 590 of the donors. It was suggested by the authors that the approach could potentially be generalized to other disease states and immunological phenotypes.

Sequencing input: PBMCs. This sequence originates from a man aged 25-45 years in good health and CMV-seronegative. This chain joins TRBV2 to TRBJ2-2; TRBD1 fits 7 bases in the junction. The CDR3 region has the sequence CASSTGAWSMGELFF. In nucleotide form, the sequence is TGTGCCAGCTCCACAGGGGCCTGGAGCATGGGGGAGCTGTTTTTT.